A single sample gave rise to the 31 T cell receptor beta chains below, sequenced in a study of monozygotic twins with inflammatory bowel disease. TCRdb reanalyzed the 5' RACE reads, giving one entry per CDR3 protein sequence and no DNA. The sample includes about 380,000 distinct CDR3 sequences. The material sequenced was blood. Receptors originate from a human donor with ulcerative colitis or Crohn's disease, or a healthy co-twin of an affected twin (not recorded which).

CDR3 region: CARRRGADYEQYF. The chain uses TRBV6-2 or TRBV6-3 and TRBJ2-7; the D call from TCRdb, TRBD1, cannot be confirmed without DNA. Germline V CDR1 and CDR2: MNHEY, SVGEGT. The CDR3 has 13 residues.

This chain's CDR3 is CASSRRLQGNSEAFF. The chain is built from TRBV3-1 and TRBJ1-1; without DNA, the TCRdb call of TRBD1 cannot be checked. The CDR3 totals 15 residues. In germline, CDR1 is LGHDT, CDR2 YNNKEL (reference sequence).

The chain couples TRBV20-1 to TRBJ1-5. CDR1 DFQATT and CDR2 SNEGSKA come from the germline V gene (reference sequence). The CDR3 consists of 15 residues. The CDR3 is CSARVVGIGNQPQHF.

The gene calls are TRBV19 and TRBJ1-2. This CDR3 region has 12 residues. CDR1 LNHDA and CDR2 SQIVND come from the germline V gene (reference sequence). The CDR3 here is CASSILNYGYTF.

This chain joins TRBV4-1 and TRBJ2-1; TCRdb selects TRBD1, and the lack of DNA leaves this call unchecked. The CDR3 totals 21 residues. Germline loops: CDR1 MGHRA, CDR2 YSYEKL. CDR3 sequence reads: CASSQDPGPRGFTWVYNEQFF.

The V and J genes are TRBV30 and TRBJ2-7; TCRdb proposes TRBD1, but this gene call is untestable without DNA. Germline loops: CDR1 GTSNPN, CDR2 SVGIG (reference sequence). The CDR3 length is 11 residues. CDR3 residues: CAWSTRDSQYF.

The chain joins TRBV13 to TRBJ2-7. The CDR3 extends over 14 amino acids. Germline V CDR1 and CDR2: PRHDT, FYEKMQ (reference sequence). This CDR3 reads CASSYSGPGYEQYF.

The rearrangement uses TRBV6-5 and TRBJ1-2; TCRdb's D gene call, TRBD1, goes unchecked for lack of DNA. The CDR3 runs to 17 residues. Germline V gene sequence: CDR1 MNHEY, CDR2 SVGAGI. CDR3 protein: CASSYSRGRTINYGYTF.

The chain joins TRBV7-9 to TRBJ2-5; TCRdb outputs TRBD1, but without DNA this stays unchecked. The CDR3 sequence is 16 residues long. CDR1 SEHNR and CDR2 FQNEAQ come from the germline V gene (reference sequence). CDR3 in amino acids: CASSLGGGGAEETQYF.

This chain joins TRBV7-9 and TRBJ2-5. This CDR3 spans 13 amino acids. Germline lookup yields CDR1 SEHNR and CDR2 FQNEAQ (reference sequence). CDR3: CASSLSRLETQYF.

This chain's CDR3 is CASSSTISGANVLTF. This sequence joins TRBV7-9 and TRBJ2-6. This CDR3 has 15 residues. Germline V gene lookup returns CDR1 SEHNR and CDR2 FQNEAQ (reference sequence).

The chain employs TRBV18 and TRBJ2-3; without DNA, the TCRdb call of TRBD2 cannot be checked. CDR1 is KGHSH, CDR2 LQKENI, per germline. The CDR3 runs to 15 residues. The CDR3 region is CASSPGQLVTDTQYF.

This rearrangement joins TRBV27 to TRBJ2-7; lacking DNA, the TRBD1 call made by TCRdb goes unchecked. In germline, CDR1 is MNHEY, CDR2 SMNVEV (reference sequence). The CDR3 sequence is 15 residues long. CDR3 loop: CASSPRGGLSYEQYF.

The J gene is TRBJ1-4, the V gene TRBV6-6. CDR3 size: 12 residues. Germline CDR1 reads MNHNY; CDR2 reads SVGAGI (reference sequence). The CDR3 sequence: CASNKEGEKLFF.

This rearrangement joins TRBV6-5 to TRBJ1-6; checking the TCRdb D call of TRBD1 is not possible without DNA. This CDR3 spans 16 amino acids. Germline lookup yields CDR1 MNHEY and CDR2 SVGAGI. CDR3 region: CASSYRPVSASSPLHF.

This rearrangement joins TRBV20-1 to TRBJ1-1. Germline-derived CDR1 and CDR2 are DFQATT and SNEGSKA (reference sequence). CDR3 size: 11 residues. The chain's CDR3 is CSAGQTVRAFF.

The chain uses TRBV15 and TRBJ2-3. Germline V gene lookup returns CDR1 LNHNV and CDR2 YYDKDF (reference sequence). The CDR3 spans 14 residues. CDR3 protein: CATSRVGAPDTQYF.

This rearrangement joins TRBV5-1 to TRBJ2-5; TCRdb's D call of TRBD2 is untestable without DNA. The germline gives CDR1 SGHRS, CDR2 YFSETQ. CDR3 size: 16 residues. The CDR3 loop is CASSFLGGLAVETQYF.

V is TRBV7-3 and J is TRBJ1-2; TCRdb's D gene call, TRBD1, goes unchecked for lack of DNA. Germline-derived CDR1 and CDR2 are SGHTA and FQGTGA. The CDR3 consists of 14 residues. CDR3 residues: CASSSQGDQHGYTF.

The CDR3 sequence is CATAEGQPDRLLHF. The V and J genes are TRBV15 and TRBJ1-6; TCRdb gives TRBD1 as the D gene, but with no DNA this cannot be confirmed. CDR1 is LNHNV, CDR2 YYDKDF, per germline (reference sequence). The CDR3 runs 14 residues.

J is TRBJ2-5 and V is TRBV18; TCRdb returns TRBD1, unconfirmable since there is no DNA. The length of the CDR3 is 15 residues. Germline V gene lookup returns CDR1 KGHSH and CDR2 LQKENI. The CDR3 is CASSRNFGQGETQYF.

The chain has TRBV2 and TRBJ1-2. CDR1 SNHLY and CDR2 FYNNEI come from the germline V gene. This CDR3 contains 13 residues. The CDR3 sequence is CASSERVLLGYTF.

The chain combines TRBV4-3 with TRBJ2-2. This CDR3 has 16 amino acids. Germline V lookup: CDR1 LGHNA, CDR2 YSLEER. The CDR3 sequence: CASSQDHPRSTGELFF.

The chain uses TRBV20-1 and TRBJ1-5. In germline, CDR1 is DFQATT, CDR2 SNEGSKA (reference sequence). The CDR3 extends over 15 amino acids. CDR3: CSARVPERSNQPQHF.

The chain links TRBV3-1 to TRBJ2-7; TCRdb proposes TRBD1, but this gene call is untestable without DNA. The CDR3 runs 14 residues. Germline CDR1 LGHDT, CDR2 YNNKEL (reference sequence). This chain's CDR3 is CASSQDVTDYEQYF.

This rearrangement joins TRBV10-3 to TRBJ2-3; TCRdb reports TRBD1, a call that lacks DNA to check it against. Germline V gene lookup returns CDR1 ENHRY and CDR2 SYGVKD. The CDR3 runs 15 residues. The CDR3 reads CAISHGQGSTDTQYF.

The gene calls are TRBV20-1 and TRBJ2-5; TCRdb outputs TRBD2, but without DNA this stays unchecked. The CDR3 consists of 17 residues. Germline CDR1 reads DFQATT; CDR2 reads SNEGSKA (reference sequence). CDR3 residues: CSARPEAYRDRRETQYF.

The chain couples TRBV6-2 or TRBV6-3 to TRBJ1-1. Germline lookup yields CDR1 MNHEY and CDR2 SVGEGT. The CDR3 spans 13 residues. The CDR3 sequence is CASSYSRFGEAFF.

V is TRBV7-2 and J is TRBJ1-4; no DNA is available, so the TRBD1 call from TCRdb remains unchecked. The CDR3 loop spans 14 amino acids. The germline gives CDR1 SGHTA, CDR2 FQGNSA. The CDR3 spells CASSLGGGGEKLFF. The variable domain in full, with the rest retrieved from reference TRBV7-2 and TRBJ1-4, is GAGVSQSPSNKVTEKGKDVELRCDPISGHTALYWYRQSLGQGLEFLIYFQGNSAPDKSGLPSDRFSAERTGGSVSTLTIQRTQQEDSAVYLCASSLGGGGEKLFFGSGTQLSVL.

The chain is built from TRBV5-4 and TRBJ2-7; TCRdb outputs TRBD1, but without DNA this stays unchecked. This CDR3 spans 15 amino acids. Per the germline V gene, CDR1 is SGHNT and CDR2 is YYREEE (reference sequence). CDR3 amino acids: CASSFRTGGSYEQYF. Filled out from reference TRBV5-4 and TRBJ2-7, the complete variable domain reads ETGVTQSPTHLIKTRGQQVTLRCSSQSGHNTVSWYQQALGQGPQFIFQYYREEENGRGNFPPRFSGLQFPNYSSELNVNALELDDSALYLCASSFRTGGSYEQYFGPGTRLTVT.

CDR3 region: CASSPKAGPQSAYEQYF. The chain employs TRBV5-1 and TRBJ2-7; absent DNA, TCRdb's TRBD1 call cannot be checked. CDR3 size: 17 residues. Germline lookup yields CDR1 SGHRS and CDR2 YFSETQ.